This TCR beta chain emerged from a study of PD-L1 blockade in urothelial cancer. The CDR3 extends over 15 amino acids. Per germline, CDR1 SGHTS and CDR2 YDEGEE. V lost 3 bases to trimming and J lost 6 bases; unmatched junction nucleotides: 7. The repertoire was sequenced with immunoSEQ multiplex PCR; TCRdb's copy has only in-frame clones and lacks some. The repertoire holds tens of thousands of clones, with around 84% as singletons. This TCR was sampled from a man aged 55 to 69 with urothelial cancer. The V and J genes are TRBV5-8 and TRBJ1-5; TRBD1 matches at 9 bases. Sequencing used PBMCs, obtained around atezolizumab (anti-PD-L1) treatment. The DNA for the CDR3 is TGTGCCAGCAGCTCCGGGACAGGGAACGTTCAGCCCCAGCATTTT. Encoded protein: CASSSGTGNVQPQHF.